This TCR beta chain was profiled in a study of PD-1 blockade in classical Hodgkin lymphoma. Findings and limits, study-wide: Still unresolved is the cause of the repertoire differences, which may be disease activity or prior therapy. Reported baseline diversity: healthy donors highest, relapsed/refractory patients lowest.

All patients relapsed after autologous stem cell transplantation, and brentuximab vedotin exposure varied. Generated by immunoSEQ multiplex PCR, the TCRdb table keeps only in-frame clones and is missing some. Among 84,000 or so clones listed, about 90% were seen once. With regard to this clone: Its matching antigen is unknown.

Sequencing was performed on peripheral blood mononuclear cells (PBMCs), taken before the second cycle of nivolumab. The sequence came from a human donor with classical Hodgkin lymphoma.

CDR3 DNA sequence: TGTGCCAGCAGCACCCGGGGGGGCTACTCCTACGAGCAGTACTTC. This codes for CASSTRGGYSYEQYF. The chain couples TRBV5-8 to TRBJ2-7; 8 nucleotides line up with TRBD2. V shed 4 bases, J shed 0 bases, and the junction held 6 bases outside the gene matches. This CDR3 spans 15 amino acids. The germline gives CDR1 SGHTS, CDR2 YDEGEE.